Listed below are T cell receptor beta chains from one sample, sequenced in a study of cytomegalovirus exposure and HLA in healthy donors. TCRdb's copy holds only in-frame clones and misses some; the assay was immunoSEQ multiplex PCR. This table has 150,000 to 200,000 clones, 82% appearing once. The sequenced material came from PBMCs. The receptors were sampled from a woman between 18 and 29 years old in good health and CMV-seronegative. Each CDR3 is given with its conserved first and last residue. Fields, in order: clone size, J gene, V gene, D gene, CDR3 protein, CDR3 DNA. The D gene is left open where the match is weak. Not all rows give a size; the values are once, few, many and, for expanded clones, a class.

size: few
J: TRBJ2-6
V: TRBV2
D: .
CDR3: CASTPGGTGANVLTF
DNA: TGTGCCAGCACCCCAGGGGGGACTGGGGCCAACGTCCTGACTTTC

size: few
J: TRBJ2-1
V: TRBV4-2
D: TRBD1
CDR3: CASSPIQGDSYNEQFF
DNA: TGTGCCAGCAGCCCAATCCAGGGGGATTCGTACAATGAGCAGTTCTTC

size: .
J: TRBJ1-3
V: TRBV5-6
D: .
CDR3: CASSRDPHNTIYF
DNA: TGTGCCAGCAGCCGGGATCCGCACAACACCATATATTTT

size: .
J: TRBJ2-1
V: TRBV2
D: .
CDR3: CASRGGQGRLNEQFF
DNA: TGTGCCAGCAGGGGAGGGCAGGGGCGCCTCAATGAGCAGTTCTTC

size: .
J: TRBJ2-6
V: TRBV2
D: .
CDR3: CASSPTALSGANVLTF
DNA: TGTGCCAGCAGCCCCACCGCGCTCTCTGGGGCCAACGTCCTGACTTTC

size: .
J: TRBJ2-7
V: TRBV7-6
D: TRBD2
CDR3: CASSLGTSGIYEQYF
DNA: TGTGCCAGCAGCTTAGGGACTAGCGGGATCTACGAGCAGTACTTC

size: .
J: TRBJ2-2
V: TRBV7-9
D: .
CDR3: CASTLGGAGELFF
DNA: TGTGCCAGCACCCTAGGGGGGGCCGGGGAGCTGTTTTTT

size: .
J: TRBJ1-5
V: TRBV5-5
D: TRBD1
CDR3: CASSRTGQNQPQHF
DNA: TGTGCCAGCAGTCGGACAGGGCAAAATCAGCCCCAGCATTTT

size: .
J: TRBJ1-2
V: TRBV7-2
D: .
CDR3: CASSYDTDYGYTF
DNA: TGTGCCAGCAGCTACGATACTGACTATGGCTACACCTTC

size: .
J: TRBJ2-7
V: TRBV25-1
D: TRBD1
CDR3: CASSEIRGHDEQYF
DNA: TGTGCCAGCAGTGAAATCAGGGGGCACGACGAGCAGTACTTC

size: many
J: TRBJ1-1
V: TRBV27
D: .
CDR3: CASSLQGNTEAFF
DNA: TGTGCCAGCAGTTTACAGGGGAACACTGAAGCTTTCTTT

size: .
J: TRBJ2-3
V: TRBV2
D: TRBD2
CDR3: CASKAGGRTTDTQYF
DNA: TGTGCCAGCAAAGCGGGAGGCCGAACCACAGATACGCAGTATTTT

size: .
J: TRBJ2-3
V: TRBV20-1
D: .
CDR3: CSATPNRGQYF
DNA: TGCAGTGCTACACCTAATAGGGGGCAGTATTTT

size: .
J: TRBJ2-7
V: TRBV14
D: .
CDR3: CASSQEAGAGEQYF
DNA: TGTGCCAGCAGCCAAGAGGCAGGGGCTGGGGAGCAGTACTTC

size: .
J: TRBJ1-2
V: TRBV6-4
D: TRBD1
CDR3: CASSPDRDYGYTF
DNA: TGTGCCAGCAGCCCCGACAGGGACTATGGCTACACCTTC

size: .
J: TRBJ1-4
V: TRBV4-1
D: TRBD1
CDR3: CASSPGTGVEKLFF
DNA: TGCGCCAGCAGCCCAGGGACAGGGGTGGAAAAACTGTTTTTT